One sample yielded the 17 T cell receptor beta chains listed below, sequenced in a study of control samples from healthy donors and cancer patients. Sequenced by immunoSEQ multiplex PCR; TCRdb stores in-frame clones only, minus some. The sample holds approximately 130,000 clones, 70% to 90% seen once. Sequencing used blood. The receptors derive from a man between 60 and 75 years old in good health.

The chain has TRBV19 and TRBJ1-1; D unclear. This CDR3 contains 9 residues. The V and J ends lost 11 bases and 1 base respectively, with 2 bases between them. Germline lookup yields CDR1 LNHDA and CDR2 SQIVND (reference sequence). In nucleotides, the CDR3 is TGTGCCGGGAACACTGAAGCTTTCTTT. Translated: CAGNTEAFF.

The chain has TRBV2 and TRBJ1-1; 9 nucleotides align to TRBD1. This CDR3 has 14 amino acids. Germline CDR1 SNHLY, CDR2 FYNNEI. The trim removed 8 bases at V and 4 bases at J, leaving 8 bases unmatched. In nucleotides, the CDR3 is TGTGCCAGCGGGGGGACAGGGTATAGCACTGAAGCTTTCTTT. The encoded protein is CASGGTGYSTEAFF.

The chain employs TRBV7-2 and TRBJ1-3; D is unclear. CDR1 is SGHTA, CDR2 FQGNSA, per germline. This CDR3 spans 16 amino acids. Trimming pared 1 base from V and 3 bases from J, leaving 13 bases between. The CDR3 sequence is CASSLVGQSIGNTIYF. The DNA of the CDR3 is TGTGCCAGCAGCTTAGTGGGTCAGTCCATTGGAAACACCATATATTTT.

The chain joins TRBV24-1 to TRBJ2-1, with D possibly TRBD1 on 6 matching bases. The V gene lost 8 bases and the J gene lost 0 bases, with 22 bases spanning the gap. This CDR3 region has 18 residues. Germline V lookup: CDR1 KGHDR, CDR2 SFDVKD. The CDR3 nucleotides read TGTGCCACCACCCGGGGACACTTACCATTGGGCTCCTACAATGAGCAGTTCTTC. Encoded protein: CATTRGHLPLGSYNEQFF.

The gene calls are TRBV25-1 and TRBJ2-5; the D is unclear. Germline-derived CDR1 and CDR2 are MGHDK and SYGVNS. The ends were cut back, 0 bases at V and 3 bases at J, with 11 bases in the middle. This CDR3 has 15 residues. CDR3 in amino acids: CASSEYITGKETQYF. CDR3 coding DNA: TGTGCCAGCAGTGAATATATTACCGGTAAAGAGACCCAGTACTTC.

The CDR3 loop reads CASSYPQGGGLDKRNQPQHF. In DNA, the CDR3 is TGTGCCAGCAGTTACCCGCAAGGGGGTGGCCTCGACAAACGCAATCAGCCCCAGCATTTT. The rearrangement uses TRBV6-2 or TRBV6-3 and TRBJ1-5; a possible D gene is TRBD1 (6 bases). Germline V CDR1 and CDR2: MNHEY, SVGEGT. Trimming took off 2 bases at V and 2 bases at J, with 25 bases between the two ends. The CDR3 length is 20 residues.

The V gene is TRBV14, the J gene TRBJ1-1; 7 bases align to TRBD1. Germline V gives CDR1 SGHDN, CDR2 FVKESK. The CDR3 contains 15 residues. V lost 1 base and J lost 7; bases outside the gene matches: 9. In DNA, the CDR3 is TGTGCCAGCAGCCAAGTAGGAGGGGGCAGGAGTGAAGCTTTCTTT. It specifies CASSQVGGGRSEAFF.

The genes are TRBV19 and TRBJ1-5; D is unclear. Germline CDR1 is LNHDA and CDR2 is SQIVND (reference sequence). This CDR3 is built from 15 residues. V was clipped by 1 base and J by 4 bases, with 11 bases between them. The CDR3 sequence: CASSIGRVQNQPQHF. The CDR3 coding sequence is TGTGCCAGTAGTATAGGGAGGGTCCAAAATCAGCCCCAGCATTTT. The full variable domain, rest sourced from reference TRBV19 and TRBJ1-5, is DGGITQSPKYLFRKEGQNVTLSCEQNLNHDAMYWYRQDPGQGLRLIYYSQIVNDFQKGDIAEGYSVSREKKESFPLTVTSAQKNPTAFYLCASSIGRVQNQPQHFGDGTRLSIL.

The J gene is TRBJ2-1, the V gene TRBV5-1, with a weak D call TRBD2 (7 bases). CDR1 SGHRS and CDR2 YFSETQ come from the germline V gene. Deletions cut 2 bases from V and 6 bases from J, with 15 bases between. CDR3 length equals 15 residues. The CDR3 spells CASSLPGGAGNEQFF. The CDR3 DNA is TGCGCCAGCAGCTTACCGGGGGGCGCCGGCAATGAGCAGTTCTTC.

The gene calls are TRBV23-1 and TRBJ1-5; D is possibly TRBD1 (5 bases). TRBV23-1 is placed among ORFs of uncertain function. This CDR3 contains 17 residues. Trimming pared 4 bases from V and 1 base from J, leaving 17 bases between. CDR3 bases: TGCGCCAGCAGTCTCCCGGGGGGACGGCAGAGCAATCAGCCCCAGCATTTT. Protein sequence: CASSLPGGRQSNQPQHF.

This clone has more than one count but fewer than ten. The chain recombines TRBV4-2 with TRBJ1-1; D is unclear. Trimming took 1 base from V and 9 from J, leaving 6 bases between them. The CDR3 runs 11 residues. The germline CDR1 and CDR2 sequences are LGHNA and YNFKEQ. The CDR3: CASSQGGKAFF. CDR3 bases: TGTGCCAGCAGCCAAGGCGGGAAAGCTTTCTTT.

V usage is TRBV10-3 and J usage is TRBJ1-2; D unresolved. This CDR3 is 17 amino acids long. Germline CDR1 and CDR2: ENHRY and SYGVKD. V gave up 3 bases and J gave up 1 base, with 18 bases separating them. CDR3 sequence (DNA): TGTGCCATCAGTGAATCCACCATACGACTGGATAACTATGGCTACACCTTC. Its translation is CAISESTIRLDNYGYTF.

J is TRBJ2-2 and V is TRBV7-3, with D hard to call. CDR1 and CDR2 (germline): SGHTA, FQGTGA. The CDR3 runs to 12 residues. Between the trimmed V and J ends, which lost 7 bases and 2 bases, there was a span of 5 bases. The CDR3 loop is CASTGNTGELFF. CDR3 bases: TGTGCCAGCACAGGAAACACCGGGGAGCTGTTTTTT.

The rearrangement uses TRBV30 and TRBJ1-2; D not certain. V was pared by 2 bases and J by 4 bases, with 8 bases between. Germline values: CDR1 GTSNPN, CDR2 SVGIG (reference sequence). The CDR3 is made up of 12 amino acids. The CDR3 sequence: CAWSPFSYGYTF. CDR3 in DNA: TGTGCCTGGAGTCCGTTCAGCTATGGCTACACCTTC.

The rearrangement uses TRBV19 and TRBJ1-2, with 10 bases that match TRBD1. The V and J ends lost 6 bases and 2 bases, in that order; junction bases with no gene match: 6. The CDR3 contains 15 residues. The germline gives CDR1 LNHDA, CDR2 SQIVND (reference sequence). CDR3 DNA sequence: TGTGCCAGTAGGCACGACAGGGGGCGCAACTATGGCTACACCTTC. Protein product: CASRHDRGRNYGYTF.

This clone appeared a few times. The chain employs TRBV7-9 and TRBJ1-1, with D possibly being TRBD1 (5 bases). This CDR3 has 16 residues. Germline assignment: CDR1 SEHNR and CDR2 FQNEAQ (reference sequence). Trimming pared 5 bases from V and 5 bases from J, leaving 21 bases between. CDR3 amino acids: CASSPPIGGEWTEAFF. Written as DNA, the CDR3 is TGTGCCAGCAGCCCCCCCATTGGAGGGGAATGGACTGAAGCTTTCTTT.

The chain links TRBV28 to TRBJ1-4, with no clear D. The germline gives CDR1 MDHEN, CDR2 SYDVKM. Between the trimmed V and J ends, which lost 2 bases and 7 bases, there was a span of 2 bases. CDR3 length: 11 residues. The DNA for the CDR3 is TGTGCCAGCAGTTTAGGTGAAAAACTGTTTTTT. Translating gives CASSLGEKLFF.